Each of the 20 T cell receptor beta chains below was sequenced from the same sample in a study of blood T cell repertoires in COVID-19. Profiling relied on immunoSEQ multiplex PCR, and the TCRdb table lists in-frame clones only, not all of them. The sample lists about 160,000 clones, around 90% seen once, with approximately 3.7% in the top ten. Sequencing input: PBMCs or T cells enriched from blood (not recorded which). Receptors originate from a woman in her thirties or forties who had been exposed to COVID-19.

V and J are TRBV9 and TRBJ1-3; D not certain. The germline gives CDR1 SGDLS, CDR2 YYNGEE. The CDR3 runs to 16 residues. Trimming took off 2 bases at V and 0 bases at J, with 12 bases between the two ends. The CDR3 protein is CASSVGVSGSGNTIYF. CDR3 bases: TGTGCCAGCAGCGTCGGAGTGTCGGGCTCTGGAAACACCATATATTTT.

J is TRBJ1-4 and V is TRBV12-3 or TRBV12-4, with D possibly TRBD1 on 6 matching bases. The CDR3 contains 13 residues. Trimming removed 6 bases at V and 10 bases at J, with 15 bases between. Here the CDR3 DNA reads TGTGCCAGCAGACCTTTACAGGGACGAAAACTGTTTTTT. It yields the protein CASRPLQGRKLFF.

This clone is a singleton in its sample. CDR3 sequence reads: CASLVGHANTGELFF. As DNA, the CDR3 is TGTGCCAGTTTGGTTGGACACGCGAACACCGGGGAGCTGTTTTTT. V and J are TRBV19 and TRBJ2-2; the D gene is possibly TRBD1 (5 bases). Germline values: CDR1 LNHDA, CDR2 SQIVND (reference sequence). The CDR3 is made up of 15 amino acids. Trimming took off 8 bases at V and 0 bases at J, with 13 bases between the two ends.

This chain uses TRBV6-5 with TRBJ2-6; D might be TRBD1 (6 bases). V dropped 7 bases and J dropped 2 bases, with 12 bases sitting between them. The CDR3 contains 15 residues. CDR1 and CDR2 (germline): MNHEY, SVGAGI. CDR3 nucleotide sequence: TGTGCCAGCATGGGGGCAGGGGCTGGGGCCAACGTCCTGACTTTC. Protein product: CASMGAGAGANVLTF.

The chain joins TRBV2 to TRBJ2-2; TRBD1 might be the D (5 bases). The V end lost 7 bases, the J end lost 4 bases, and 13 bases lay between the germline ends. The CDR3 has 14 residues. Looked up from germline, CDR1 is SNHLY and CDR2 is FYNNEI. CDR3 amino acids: CASKWQGPTGELFF. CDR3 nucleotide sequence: TGTGCCAGCAAATGGCAGGGTCCCACCGGGGAGCTGTTTTTT.

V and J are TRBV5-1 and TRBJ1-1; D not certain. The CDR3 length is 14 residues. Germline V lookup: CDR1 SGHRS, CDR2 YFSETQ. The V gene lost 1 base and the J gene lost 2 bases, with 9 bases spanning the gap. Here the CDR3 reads CASSLQTHNTEAFF. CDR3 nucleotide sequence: TGCGCCAGCAGCTTGCAGACTCATAACACTGAAGCTTTCTTT.

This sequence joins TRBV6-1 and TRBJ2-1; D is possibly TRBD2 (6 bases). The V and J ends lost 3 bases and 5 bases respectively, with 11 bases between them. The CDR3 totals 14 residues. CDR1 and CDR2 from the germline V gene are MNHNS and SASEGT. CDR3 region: CASSDGTWNNEQFF. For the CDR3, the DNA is TGTGCCAGCAGTGACGGGACTTGGAACAATGAGCAGTTCTTC.

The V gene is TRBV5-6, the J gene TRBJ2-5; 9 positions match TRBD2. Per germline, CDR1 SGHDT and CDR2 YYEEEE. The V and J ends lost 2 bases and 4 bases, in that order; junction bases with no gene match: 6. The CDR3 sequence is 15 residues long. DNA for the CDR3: TGTGCCAGCAGCTTCCGCGGGAGGGCCACAGAGACCCAGTACTTC. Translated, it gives CASSFRGRATETQYF.

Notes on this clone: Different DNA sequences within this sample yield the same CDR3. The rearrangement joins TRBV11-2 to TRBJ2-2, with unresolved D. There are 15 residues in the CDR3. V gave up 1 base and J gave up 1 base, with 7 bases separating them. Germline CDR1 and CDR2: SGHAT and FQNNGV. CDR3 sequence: CASSLGLGNTGELFF. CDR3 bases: TGTGCCAGCAGCTTAGGACTCGGGAACACCGGGGAGCTGTTTTTT.

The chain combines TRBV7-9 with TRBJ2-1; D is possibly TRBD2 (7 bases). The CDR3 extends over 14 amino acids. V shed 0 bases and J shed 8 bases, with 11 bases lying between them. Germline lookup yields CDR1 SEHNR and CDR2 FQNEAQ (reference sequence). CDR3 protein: CASSLARGGDEQFF. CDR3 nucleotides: TGTGCCAGCAGCTTAGCCAGGGGAGGGGATGAGCAGTTCTTC. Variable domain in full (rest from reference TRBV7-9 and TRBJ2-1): DTGVSQNPRHKITKRGQNVTFRCDPISEHNRLYWYRQTLGQGPEFLTYFQNEAQLEKSRLLSDRFSAERPKGSFSTLEIQRTEQGDSAMYLCASSLARGGDEQFFGPGTRLTVL.

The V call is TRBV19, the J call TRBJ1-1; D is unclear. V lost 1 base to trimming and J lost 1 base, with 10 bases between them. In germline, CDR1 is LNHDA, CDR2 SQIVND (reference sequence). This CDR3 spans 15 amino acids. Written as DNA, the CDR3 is TGTGCCAGTAGTATAGTCCAGGTAGGGAACACTGAAGCTTTCTTT. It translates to CASSIVQVGNTEAFF.

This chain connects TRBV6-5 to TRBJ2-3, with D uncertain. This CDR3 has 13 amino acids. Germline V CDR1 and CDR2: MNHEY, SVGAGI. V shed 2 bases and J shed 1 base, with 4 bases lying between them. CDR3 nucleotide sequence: TGTGCCAGCAGTTACCCAGGCACAGATACGCAGTATTTT. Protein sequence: CASSYPGTDTQYF.

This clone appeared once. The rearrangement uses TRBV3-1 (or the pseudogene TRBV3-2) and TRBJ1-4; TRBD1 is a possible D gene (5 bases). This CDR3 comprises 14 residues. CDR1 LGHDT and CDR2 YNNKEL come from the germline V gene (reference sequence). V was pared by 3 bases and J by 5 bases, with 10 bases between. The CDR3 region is CASSQGDWNEKLFF. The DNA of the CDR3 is TGTGCCAGCAGCCAGGGGGACTGGAATGAAAAACTGTTTTTT.

The CDR3 nucleotides read TGTGCCAGCAGCGTAGGGACAAGCACCGGGGAGCTGTTTTTT. The encoded protein is CASSVGTSTGELFF. The gene calls are TRBV9 and TRBJ2-2; D is possibly TRBD1 (5 bases). The CDR3 runs to 14 residues. Germline CDR1 reads SGDLS; CDR2 reads YYNGEE. The germline V and J ends were trimmed by 0 bases and 4 bases, with 7 bases remaining between them.

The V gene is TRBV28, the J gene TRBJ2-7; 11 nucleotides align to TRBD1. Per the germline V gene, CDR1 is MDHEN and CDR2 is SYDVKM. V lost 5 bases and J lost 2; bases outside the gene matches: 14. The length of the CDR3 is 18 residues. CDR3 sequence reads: CASSGPGQGGRRAYEQYF. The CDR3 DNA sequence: TGTGCCAGCAGTGGACCGGGACAGGGGGGAAGGAGGGCCTACGAGCAGTACTTC.

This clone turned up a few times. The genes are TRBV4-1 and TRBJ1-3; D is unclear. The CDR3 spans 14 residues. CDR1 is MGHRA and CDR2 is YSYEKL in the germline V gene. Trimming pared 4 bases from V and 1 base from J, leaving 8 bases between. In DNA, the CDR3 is TGCGCCAGCAGCCCCCGTAGTTCTGGAAACACCATATATTTT. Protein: CASSPRSSGNTIYF.

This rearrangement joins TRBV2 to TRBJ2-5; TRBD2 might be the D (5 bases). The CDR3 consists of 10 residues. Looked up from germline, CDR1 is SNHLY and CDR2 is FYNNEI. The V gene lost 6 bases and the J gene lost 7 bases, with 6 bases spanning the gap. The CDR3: CASSGGTQYF. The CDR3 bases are TGTGCCAGCAGCGGAGGGACCCAGTACTTC.

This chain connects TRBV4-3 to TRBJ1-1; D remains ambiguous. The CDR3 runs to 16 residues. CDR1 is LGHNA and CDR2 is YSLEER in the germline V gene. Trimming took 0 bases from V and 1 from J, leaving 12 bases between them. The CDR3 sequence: CASSQDPGSSNTEAFF. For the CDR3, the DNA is TGCGCCAGCAGCCAAGATCCCGGGAGTTCGAACACTGAAGCTTTCTTT.

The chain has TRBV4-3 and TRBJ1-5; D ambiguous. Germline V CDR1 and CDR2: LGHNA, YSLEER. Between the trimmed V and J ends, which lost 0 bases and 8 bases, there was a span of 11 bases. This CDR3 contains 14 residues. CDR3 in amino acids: CASSQDWVAEPQHF. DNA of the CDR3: TGCGCCAGCAGCCAAGATTGGGTCGCGGAGCCCCAGCATTTT.

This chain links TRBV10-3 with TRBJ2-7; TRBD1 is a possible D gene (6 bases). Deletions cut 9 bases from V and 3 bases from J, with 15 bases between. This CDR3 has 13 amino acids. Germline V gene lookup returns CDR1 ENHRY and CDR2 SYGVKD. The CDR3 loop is CAIQGRTDYEQYF. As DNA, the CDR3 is TGTGCCATTCAGGGGCGGACAGACTACGAGCAGTACTTC.